What follows are 8 T cell receptor beta chains derived from one specimen sequenced in a study of regulatory T cells in long-lasting Graves disease. Indicated time point: newly diagnosed GD, antithyroid drugs for less than 3 months. PBMC RNA was the source of the TCR library. To make TCR beta libraries, researchers used iRepertoire HTBI primers and Arm-PCR of CDR3 regions. A single record per CDR3 protein comes from TCRdb applying MiXCR to the multiplex PCR reads. The sample lists approximately 470,000 distinct CDR3 sequences, around 15% seen once, with 9% to 15% in the top ten. A further study also used this sample, focusing on T cells in Graves' hyperthyroidism and ophthalmopathy.

This specimen consisted of peripheral blood mononuclear cells (PBMCs), obtained at new diagnosis, from a patient treated with antithyroid drugs. The receptor source for this set is a middle-aged man with Graves disease.

This clonotype was recorded at least ten times. The chain uses TRBV20-1 and TRBJ2-3, with TRBD1 matching over 7 bases. In germline, CDR1 is DFQATT, CDR2 SNEGSKA (reference sequence). Trimming cost V 0 bases and J 3 bases; bases outside gene matches: 3. This CDR3 spans 14 amino acids. The chain's CDR3 is CSARDPRGTDTQYF. The CDR3, as DNA: TGCAGTGCTAGAGATCCCAGGGGGACAGATACGCAGTATTTT.

A few counts support this clonotype. The chain is built from TRBV27 and TRBJ2-7; 7 nucleotides match TRBD1. The CDR3 is 15 amino acids. V shed 8 bases and J 7 bases; nucleotides not matched to a gene: 17. The V gene's germline CDR1 is MNHEY and CDR2 SMNVEV (reference sequence). The chain's CDR3 is CASGPRQGPSGEQYF. The DNA of the CDR3 is TGTGCCAGCGGTCCCCGACAGGGCCCGTCGGGGGAGCAGTACTTC.

CDR3 amino acids: CASSLIGGDGYTF. The CDR3 bases are TGTGCCAGCAGTTTAATAGGGGGCGATGGCTACACCTTC. V gene TRBV28 combines with J gene TRBJ1-2, with 7 bases lining up with TRBD1. In germline, CDR1 is MDHEN, CDR2 SYDVKM. Trimming cost V 2 bases and J 6 bases; bases outside gene matches: 3. This CDR3 is 13 amino acids long.

The V gene is TRBV4-1, the J gene TRBJ2-7; D is undetermined. This CDR3 contains 13 residues. V was clipped by 2 bases and J by 2 bases, with 7 bases between them. Germline V CDR1 and CDR2: MGHRA, YSYEKL. The chain's CDR3 is CASSQSPAYEQYF. CDR3 in DNA: TGCGCCAGCAGCCAATCCCCAGCCTACGAGCAGTACTTC.

This clonotype showed up many times. The gene calls are TRBV28 and TRBJ2-1; 10 nucleotides match TRBD2. Germline assignment: CDR1 MDHEN and CDR2 SYDVKM. Unmatched junction bases numbered 16, after V lost 6 bases and J lost 5 bases. This CDR3 comprises 18 residues. CDR3 DNA sequence: TGTGCCAGCAGCTCTTCCGCGAACAGCGGGAGGGCCGACAATGAGCAGTTCTTC. It is translated as CASSSSANSGRADNEQFF.

This clonotype was recorded a few times. This chain connects TRBV7-9 to TRBJ1-6, with 9 bases aligning to TRBD1. Germline CDR1 and CDR2: SEHNR and FQNEAQ (reference sequence). The CDR3 has 16 amino acids. V lost 3 bases and J lost 7; bases outside the gene matches: 7. The CDR3: CASSFDRGQGNSPLHF. DNA of the CDR3: TGTGCCAGCAGCTTCGATCGTGGACAGGGGAATTCACCCCTCCACTTT.

This clonotype was seen ten or more times. This rearrangement joins TRBV3-1 to TRBJ1-1; no clear D. CDR3 length equals 13 residues. The germline V gene encodes CDR1 LGHDT and CDR2 YNNKEL (reference sequence). V lost 4 bases to trimming and J lost 0 bases, with 6 bases between them. CDR3 residues: CASSLSLNTEAFF. Here the CDR3 DNA reads TGTGCCAGCAGCCTAAGCCTGAACACTGAAGCTTTCTTT.

V and J are TRBV6-2 or TRBV6-3 and TRBJ1-2, with 7 positions matching TRBD1. The trim removed 5 bases at V and 4 bases at J, leaving 13 bases unmatched. Germline V CDR1 and CDR2: MNHEY, SVGEGT. This CDR3 is 16 amino acids long. CDR3 coding DNA: TGTGCCAGCAGTGAAGCCGGGAGGGGGCCTAGCTATGGCTACACCTTC. Its protein is CASSEAGRGPSYGYTF.